This record looks at one T cell receptor (beta chain) sequence and its context. Antigen: not known. The data stem from a study of a mutant IDH1 vaccine in newly diagnosed glioma. About the study: Males made up 62.5% and females approximately 38% of treated patients, whose mean age was about 41 years.

The V and J ends lost 0 bases and 1 base respectively, with 8 bases between them. Germline-derived CDR1 and CDR2 are LGHNA and YSLEER. There are 15 residues in the CDR3. Time point denoted: week 35, safety follow-up. Doses consisted of 300 ug of mutant IDH1 20-mer peptide each, paired with topical imiquimod. Donor tumors were new WHO grade 3 or 4 IDH1-mutant, ATRX-lost astrocytomas. Study conclusions and caveats: Pseudoprogression appeared unlinked to shifts in leading peripheral T cell clonotypes.

Clones were sequenced by immunoSEQ multiplex PCR, and TCRdb holds only the in-frame ones, with some missing. The sample carries about 50,000 clones, 84% recorded once. The gene calls are TRBV4-3 and TRBJ2-3; D is ambiguous. The sequence was collected from a woman between 18 and 29 years old with glioma. The sample here was PBMCs, taken from a glioma patient whose treatment included an IDH1 peptide vaccine. The CDR3 region has the DNA TGCGCCAGCAGCCAAGATCCCCGTGGCACAGATACGCAGTATTTT. Protein: CASSQDPRGTDTQYF.